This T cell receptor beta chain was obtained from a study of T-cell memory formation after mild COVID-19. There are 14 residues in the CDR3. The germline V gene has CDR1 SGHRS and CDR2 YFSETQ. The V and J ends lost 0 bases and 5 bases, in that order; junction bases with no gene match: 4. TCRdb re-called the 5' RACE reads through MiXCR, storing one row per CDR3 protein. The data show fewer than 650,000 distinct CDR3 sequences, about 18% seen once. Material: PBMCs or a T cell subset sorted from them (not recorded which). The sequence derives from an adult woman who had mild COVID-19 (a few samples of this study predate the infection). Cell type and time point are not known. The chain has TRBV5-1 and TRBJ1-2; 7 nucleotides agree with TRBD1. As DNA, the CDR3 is TGCGCCAGCAGCTTGGGACAGGGAGAGTATGGCTACACCTTC. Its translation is CASSLGQGEYGYTF.